Below, one TCR beta chain is given with its context. The data belong to a study of cytomegalovirus exposure and HLA in healthy donors. Amplification used 60 Vbeta primers and 13 Jbeta primers. Sequenced by immunoSEQ multiplex PCR; TCRdb stores in-frame clones only, minus some. The sample carries about 140,000 clones, about 70% recorded once. CDR3 length equals 19 residues. Sequenced sample: PBMCs. V is TRBV21-1 and J is TRBJ2-7; TRBD2 is the table's D call, not checked against the DNA. TRBV21-1 counts as a pseudogene. The TCR originated in a man aged 40-49 years in good health and CMV-seronegative. The CDR3 loop is CASSKKRETRVRQSYEQYF. The CDR3 region has the DNA TGTGCCAGCAGCAAAAAGAGGGAAACGCGGGTTCGTCAATCCTACGAGCAGTACTTC.